This T cell receptor beta chain was recovered during a study of shared clonotypes between healthy human individuals. Generated by immunoSEQ multiplex PCR, the TCRdb table keeps only in-frame clones and is missing some. The sample includes about 1.1 million clones, 70% to 80% of them seen just once. This clone was seen a handful of times. The antigen is not known. The CDR3 is made up of 13 amino acids. Per germline, CDR1 SEHNR and CDR2 FQNEAQ (reference sequence). The germline V and J ends were trimmed by 7 bases and 3 bases, with 11 bases remaining between them. The study's findings and limits: Represented diversity (both genetic and exposure-history) was limited by the small number of donors. Blood alone was sampled, and tissue repertoires likely differ.

The rearrangement uses TRBV7-9 and TRBJ2-3; D might be TRBD1 (6 bases). Sequences were obtained from memory CD4+ T cells from PBMCs. The subset was: CD45RA-negative fraction. The TCR comes from a man between 18 and 29 years old in good health. Some clones in this sample may be carry-over from other donors' samples. CDR3 residues: CASKSGVTDTQYF. The CDR3 DNA reads TGTGCCAGCAAATCAGGGGTAACAGATACGCAGTATTTT. Using reference TRBV7-9 and TRBJ2-3 for the parts outside the CDR3, the full variable domain is DTGVSQNPRHKITKRGQNVTFRCDPISEHNRLYWYRQTLGQGPEFLTYFQNEAQLEKSRLLSDRFSAERPKGSFSTLEIQRTEQGDSAMYLCASKSGVTDTQYFGPGTRLTVL.